This T cell receptor (beta chain) came from a study of T-cell memory formation after mild COVID-19. TCRdb reprocessed the 5' RACE reads with MiXCR, giving one entry per CDR3 protein. The sample records 400,000 to 450,000 distinct CDR3 sequences, more than 15% being singletons. CDR3 length: 14 amino acids. V lost 1 base and J 3 bases, leaving 6 bases between the germline ends. Germline CDR1 reads SNHLY; CDR2 reads FYNNEI. This TCR came from a man aged 18 to 30 who had mild COVID-19 (a few samples of this study predate the infection). Cell type and time point are not known. The material sequenced was PBMCs or a T cell subset sorted from them (not recorded which). The chain employs TRBV2 and TRBJ2-2; D not certain. The CDR3 sequence is CASSEEGHTGELFF. CDR3 sequence (DNA): TGTGCCAGCAGTGAAGAAGGGCACACCGGGGAGCTGTTTTTT. Together with reference TRBV2 and TRBJ2-2, the CDR3 gives the full variable domain: EPEVTQTPSHQVTQMGQEVILRCVPISNHLYFYWYRQILGQKVEFLVSFYNNEISEKSEIFDDQFSVERPDGSNFTLKIRSTKLEDSAMYFCASSEEGHTGELFFGEGSRLTVL.